Each of the 20 T cell receptor beta chains below was sequenced from the same sample in a study of control samples from healthy donors and cancer patients. Repertoires were generated with immunoSEQ multiplex PCR, while TCRdb's copy carries only in-frame clones and drops some. The table records about 85,000 clones, approximately 88% of them present only once. The sequenced sample consisted of blood. These receptors all stem from a woman aged 55-69 years in good health.

This clone was seen just once. CDR3 nucleotides: TGCAGCGTCCAAACAGGGACCGGGGAGCTGTTTTTT. Translation gives CSVQTGTGELFF. This rearrangement joins TRBV29-1 to TRBJ2-2; possible D gene TRBD1, 6 bases. The germline V gene encodes CDR1 SQVTM and CDR2 ANQGSEA. V was cut by 6 bases and J by 5 bases, with 10 bases left in between. The CDR3 consists of 12 residues.

This rearrangement joins TRBV28 to TRBJ1-4; 7 bases line up with TRBD1. The CDR3 contains 14 residues. With V trimmed by 6 bases and J by 8 bases, 9 bases remained unmatched. Looked up from germline, CDR1 is MDHEN and CDR2 is SYDVKM. The CDR3 reads CASSVPQGDEKLFF. The CDR3 DNA is TGTGCCAGCAGCGTACCGCAGGGGGACGAAAAACTGTTTTTT.

Points on this clone: Other nucleotide sequences in the sample specify the same CDR3. The V gene is TRBV20-1, the J gene TRBJ1-2; D remains ambiguous. CDR3 length: 11 amino acids. Per the germline V gene, CDR1 is DFQATT and CDR2 is SNEGSKA (reference sequence). V lost 6 bases, J lost 2 bases, and 7 bases lay in between. The CDR3 coding sequence is TGCAGTGCCTCACGAAACTATGGCTACACCTTC. Its translation is CSASRNYGYTF.

The gene calls are TRBV28 and TRBJ1-2, with D perhaps TRBD1 (6 bases). V was shortened by 5 bases and J by 8 bases, with 18 bases between the two germline ends. The CDR3 contains 14 residues. CDR1 MDHEN and CDR2 SYDVKM come from the germline V gene. This chain's CDR3 is CASSIDTGIAGYTF. In nucleotides, the CDR3 is TGTGCCAGCAGTATAGATACAGGGATCGCCGGCTACACCTTC.

The rearrangement joins TRBV5-1 to TRBJ2-3; TRBD1 matches at 7 bases. V was pared by 6 bases and J by 3 bases, with 4 bases of the junction left unmatched. The CDR3 totals 13 residues. The germline V gene encodes CDR1 SGHRS and CDR2 YFSETQ. The CDR3 nucleotides are TGCGCCAGCATGGAACAGGGGACAGATACGCAGTATTTT. It translates to CASMEQGTDTQYF. The full variable domain, rest sourced from reference TRBV5-1 and TRBJ2-3, is KAGVTQTPRYLIKTRGQQVTLSCSPISGHRSVSWYQQTPGQGLQFLFEYFSETQRNKGNFPGRFSGRQFSNSRSEMNVSTLELGDSALYLCASMEQGTDTQYFGPGTRLTVL.

The chain uses TRBV18 and TRBJ1-1, with D uncertain. The CDR3 contains 14 residues. The germline V gene has CDR1 KGHSH and CDR2 LQKENI. Deletions cut 2 bases from V and 0 bases from J, with 7 bases between. DNA for the CDR3: TGTGCCAGCTCACCAATGGGGATGAACACTGAAGCTTTCTTT. Translated, it gives CASSPMGMNTEAFF.

This clone showed up just once. J is TRBJ2-5 and V is TRBV7-6; TRBD2 agrees at 8 bases. V was pared by 5 bases and J by 1 base, with 12 bases of the junction left unmatched. CDR3 size: 17 residues. The V gene's germline CDR1 is SGHVS and CDR2 FNYEAQ. The CDR3 coding sequence is TGTGCCAGCAGCCCCTTACGGGTAGCGGGGCCCCAAGAGACCCAGTACTTC. Translation: CASSPLRVAGPQETQYF.

V gene TRBV28 combines with J gene TRBJ1-2; TRBD1 agrees at 7 bases. V lost 2 bases and J lost 4; bases outside the gene matches: 13. The CDR3 is 17 residues long. Germline CDR1 MDHEN, CDR2 SYDVKM. CDR3 sequence: CASSLRTGSIAVYGYTF. CDR3 DNA sequence: TGTGCCAGCAGTTTACGGACAGGTTCAATAGCAGTCTATGGCTACACCTTC.

The chain couples TRBV6-1 to TRBJ1-1; tentatively, D is TRBD1 (5 bases). The CDR3 extends over 13 amino acids. CDR1 is MNHNS and CDR2 is SASEGT in the germline V gene. V gave up 2 bases and J gave up 5 bases, with 9 bases separating them. CDR3 region: CASSERGGTEAFF. CDR3 sequence (DNA): TGTGCCAGCAGTGAAAGGGGTGGGACTGAAGCTTTCTTT.

The chain employs TRBV18 and TRBJ2-3; D remains unclear. V gave up 2 bases and J gave up 1 base, with 10 bases separating them. CDR3 length equals 15 residues. CDR1 is KGHSH and CDR2 is LQKENI in the germline V gene. This CDR3 reads CASSPAPTRTDTQYF. In nucleotides, the CDR3 is TGTGCCAGCTCACCAGCCCCCACTCGCACAGATACGCAGTATTTT.

This chain links TRBV2 with TRBJ2-3, with 9 bases that match TRBD2. The CDR3 is 19 residues long. Trimming removed 6 bases from V and 3 bases from J; junction bases left unmatched: 19. The germline V gene has CDR1 SNHLY and CDR2 FYNNEI. The CDR3 bases are TGTGCCAGCAGCACCCTCTGGCGAGGATCTAGCGGGATTACAGATACGCAGTATTTT. This encodes CASSTLWRGSSGITDTQYF.

This clone was seen a handful of times. This sequence joins TRBV9 and TRBJ1-2; D is undetermined. In germline, CDR1 is SGDLS, CDR2 YYNGEE. V was pared by 0 bases and J by 5 bases, with 11 bases between. The CDR3 spans 14 residues. DNA for the CDR3: TGTGCCAGCAGCGTAGCTGCCCGGGATTATGGCTACACCTTC. Its translation is CASSVAARDYGYTF.

The chain carries TRBV28 and TRBJ1-2; D is unclear. The CDR3 totals 13 residues. V lost 8 bases and J 0 bases, leaving 10 bases between the germline ends. Germline V gene lookup returns CDR1 MDHEN and CDR2 SYDVKM. CDR3 sequence: CASGVSANYGYTF. In nucleotides, the CDR3 is TGTGCCAGCGGGGTCTCAGCTAACTATGGCTACACCTTC.

The V and J genes are TRBV5-1 and TRBJ1-2, with 8 nucleotides matching TRBD1. Germline loops: CDR1 SGHRS, CDR2 YFSETQ. The length of the CDR3 is 15 residues. Trimming removed 1 base from V and 8 bases from J; junction bases left unmatched: 10. The CDR3, as DNA: TGCGCCAGCAGCTTGATCCGACCAGGGGGCGACGGCTACACCTTC. Its protein product is CASSLIRPGGDGYTF.

This clone is a singleton in its sample. The rearrangement links TRBV28 to TRBJ1-5, with D uncertain. The length of the CDR3 is 16 residues. V was clipped by 6 bases and J by 0 bases, with 15 bases between them. Germline V lookup: CDR1 MDHEN, CDR2 SYDVKM. For the CDR3, the DNA is TGTGCCAGCAGCCCCATAATCGGGGTTAGCAATCAGCCCCAGCATTTT. This encodes CASSPIIGVSNQPQHF.

The chain has TRBV29-1 and TRBJ2-7, with 8 bases matching TRBD1. The CDR3 runs 13 residues. CDR1 is SQVTM, CDR2 ANQGSEA, per germline. V shed 5 bases, J shed 2 bases, and the junction held 5 bases outside the gene matches. The CDR3 loop reads CSVWTGKTYEQYF. CDR3 in DNA: TGCAGCGTTTGGACAGGGAAGACCTACGAGCAGTACTTC.

The chain employs TRBV30 and TRBJ2-1; 9 bases match TRBD1. Germline lookup yields CDR1 GTSNPN and CDR2 SVGIG (reference sequence). The length of the CDR3 is 14 residues. J lost 3 bases, V lost 5 bases, and 5 bases had no gene match. The CDR3 spells CAWYPGQGYNEQFF. CDR3 bases: TGTGCCTGGTATCCGGGACAGGGCTACAATGAGCAGTTCTTC. The entire variable domain, with the rest obtained from reference TRBV30 and TRBJ2-1, is as follows: SQTIHQWPATLVQPVGSPLSLECTVEGTSNPNLYWYRQAAGRGLQLLFYSVGIGQISSEVPQNLSASRPQDRQFILSSKKLLLSDSGFYLCAWYPGQGYNEQFFGPGTRLTVL.

V and J are TRBV6-2 or TRBV6-3 and TRBJ2-7, with D perhaps given as TRBD1 or TRBD2 (6 bases each). Trimming took 5 bases from V and 7 from J, leaving 15 bases between them. CDR3 size: 13 residues. In germline, CDR1 is MNHEY, CDR2 SVGEGT. This chain's CDR3 is CASSPSGANEQYF. DNA for the CDR3: TGTGCCAGCAGTCCCTCGGGGGCGAATGAGCAGTACTTC.

The genes are TRBV15 and TRBJ1-1, with a weak D call TRBD1 (5 bases). This CDR3 comprises 14 residues. The V gene lost 0 bases and the J gene lost 5 bases, with 10 bases spanning the gap. Germline V lookup: CDR1 LNHNV, CDR2 YYDKDF (reference sequence). The CDR3 DNA sequence: TGTGCCACCAGCAGAGAACCGCGGGGGACTGAAGCTTTCTTT. It encodes CATSREPRGTEAFF. Variable domain in full (rest from reference TRBV15 and TRBJ1-1): DAMVIQNPRYQVTQFGKPVTLSCSQTLNHNVMYWYQQKSSQAPKLLFHYYDKDFNNEADTPDNFQSRRPNTSFCFLDIRSPGLGDTAMYLCATSREPRGTEAFFGQGTRLTVV.

This chain joins TRBV19 and TRBJ1-2; D remains ambiguous. Germline lookup yields CDR1 LNHDA and CDR2 SQIVND (reference sequence). The V end was cut by 5 bases, the J end by 8 bases, with 15 bases between. There are 13 residues in the CDR3. The CDR3, as DNA: TGTGCCAGTAGTCCTCAGGATTCAGGAGGCTACACCTTC. Translated: CASSPQDSGGYTF. The whole variable domain, filled in from reference TRBV19 and TRBJ1-2, reads DGGITQSPKYLFRKEGQNVTLSCEQNLNHDAMYWYRQDPGQGLRLIYYSQIVNDFQKGDIAEGYSVSREKKESFPLTVTSAQKNPTAFYLCASSPQDSGGYTFGSGTRLTVV.